This T cell receptor (beta chain) derives from a study of blood T cell repertoires in COVID-19. As for the study in general: COVID-19 samples collected from the United States, Italy and Spain covered acute and convalescent phases. Sources were T cells, B-cell-depleted T cells, or PBMCs; the material itself was cDNA or gDNA.

Germline CDR1 and CDR2: SGHTA and FQGNSA. V lost 5 bases, J lost 6 bases, and 14 bases lay in between. The CDR3 sequence is 14 residues long. The authors' processing: Nucleated cell counts were estimated from reference gene primer amplification. Using immunoSEQ multiplex PCR, the repertoire was profiled, and TCRdb retains in-frame clones only, with some absent. That table furnishes V, J and clone size, whereas the DNA furnished D and trimming. The table lists roughly 260,000 clones, about 85% of them singletons. The sequence came from a man aged 55 to 70 who had recovered from COVID-19. The sequenced sample consisted of peripheral blood. This chain joins TRBV7-2 and TRBJ1-5, with a weak D call TRBD1 (5 bases). CDR3 amino acids: CASSVVLGGQPQHF. The CDR3 nucleotides read TGTGCCAGCAGCGTAGTCTTGGGGGGTCAGCCCCAGCATTTT.